This note documents a single TCR beta chain sequence. Its antigen is currently unknown. The CDR3 sequence is 16 residues long. V gave up 4 bases and J gave up 5 bases; unmatched junction bases: 9. Germline CDR1 SGHKS, CDR2 YYEKEE (reference sequence). The data originate from a study of identical twins. Study-level findings and limits: Insertion counts were lower in abundant cord blood beta clonotypes, a trend that memory repertoires did not show.

Via MiXCR, TCRdb re-called the 5' RACE reads, giving one row per CDR3 protein. Of about 550,000 distinct CDR3 sequences in the sample, around 20% are singletons; the top ten hold approximately 0.5%. Separately, the same data were catalogued under a study of yellow fever vaccine responses in identical twins.

Input material: CD4+ T cells sorted from blood. The V and J genes are TRBV5-5 and TRBJ2-2; the match to TRBD1 covers 9 bases. The receptor was derived from a young woman in good health. The chain's CDR3 is CASSTYRGRGTGELFF. In DNA, the CDR3 is TGTGCCAGCAGCACCTACAGGGGGCGAGGAACCGGGGAGCTGTTTTTT.